This T cell receptor (beta chain) was recorded in a study of cytomegalovirus exposure and HLA in healthy donors. The study's findings and limits: As a later analysis showed, several of the most significant clusters appeared to be linked to common viral pathogens. Most CMV-associated TCR beta chains appeared HLA-restricted in a later analysis.

CDR3 size: 16 residues. V was pared by 0 bases and J by 3 bases, with 6 bases of the junction left unmatched. CDR1 LNHDA and CDR2 SQIVND come from the germline V gene (reference sequence). This clone was recorded a few times. Its cognate antigen is unknown. Primers included in the PCR were 60 Vbeta and 13 Jbeta primers. The data were produced by immunoSEQ multiplex PCR, yet TCRdb's version contains in-frame clones alone and is incomplete. The data show some 210,000 clones, 60% to 80% seen once. Sequencing was done on a sample of PBMCs. The sequence was collected from a woman aged 25-40 years in good health and CMV-seropositive. The chain carries TRBV19 and TRBJ2-7; 9 bases agree with TRBD2. CDR3 in DNA: TGTGCCAGTAGTATAGATGGCGGGAGGGCCCACTACGAGCAGTACTTC. It codes for CASSIDGGRAHYEQYF.